These 5 T cell receptor beta chains came from one sample sequenced in a study of T cell repertoires in cytomegalovirus infection (dated by TCRdb to the late 2010s). Instrument used: Illumina HiSeq 1500. TCRdb trimmed public reads at Q25 via fastp, called clones via MiXCR and kept in-frame beta chains. Identical CDR3 protein sequences are pooled into one entry, listed with their most common genes and DNA. In all, the sample holds roughly 320,000 distinct CDR3 sequences, and 9% to 9.5% of those were seen once. About 3.9% of the sample is held by the ten biggest clonotypes. Material for sequencing was PBMCs. Source of these receptors: a human donor in good health (CMV status not recorded). Some clones in this sample may be carry-over from other donors' samples.

The table lists this clonotype with many counts. The chain employs TRBV7-2 and TRBJ1-3; no clear D. V lost 1 base to trimming and J lost 2 bases, with 12 bases between them. This CDR3 is 16 amino acids long. Germline V gives CDR1 SGHTA, CDR2 FQGNSA. CDR3 sequence: CASSLGARGTGNTIYF. In DNA, the CDR3 is TGTGCCAGCAGCTTAGGGGCGCGGGGAACTGGAAACACCATATATTTT.

The gene calls are TRBV2 and TRBJ2-3; D may correspond to TRBD1 or TRBD2 (5 bases each). The CDR3 consists of 14 residues. Trimming cost V 4 bases and J 6 bases, with 14 bases left between them. CDR1 SNHLY and CDR2 FYNNEI come from the germline V gene. The CDR3 here is CASSVRLEGDTQYF. CDR3 coding DNA: TGTGCCAGCAGTGTCCGGCTAGAGGGGGATACGCAGTATTTT.

This clonotype was recorded at least ten times. The V and J genes are TRBV7-9 and TRBJ1-2; D is unclear. Looked up from germline, CDR1 is SEHNR and CDR2 is FQNEAQ (reference sequence). Between the trimmed V and J ends, which lost 5 bases and 1 base, there was a span of 2 bases. The CDR3 is 11 residues long. CDR3 sequence (DNA): TGTGCCAGCAGCGTTAACTATGGCTACACCTTC. Translation gives CASSVNYGYTF.

There are many counts of this clonotype. The chain joins TRBV7-2 to TRBJ2-5; perhaps TRBD1 as D (5 bases). The V and J ends lost 4 bases and 3 bases respectively, with 12 bases between them. Germline V lookup: CDR1 SGHTA, CDR2 FQGNSA. This CDR3 contains 14 residues. Written as DNA, the CDR3 is TGTGCCAGCAGCTCCCAGGGTTCAGAAGAGACCCAGTACTTC. Amino acids: CASSSQGSEETQYF. Drawing the rest from reference TRBV7-2 and TRBJ2-5, the complete variable domain is GAGVSQSPSNKVTEKGKDVELRCDPISGHTALYWYRQSLGQGLEFLIYFQGNSAPDKSGLPSDRFSAERTGGSVSTLTIQRTQQEDSAVYLCASSSQGSEETQYFGPGTRLLVL.

This clonotype was seen ten or more times. This chain joins TRBV7-8 and TRBJ2-7, with D perhaps matching TRBD1 or TRBD2 (6 bases each). Germline assignment: CDR1 SGHVS and CDR2 FQNEAQ. This CDR3 contains 16 residues. The ends were cut back, 6 bases at V and 0 bases at J, with 18 bases in the middle. The chain's CDR3 is CASRLGGSQSSYEQYF. CDR3 in DNA: TGTGCCAGCAGGCTGGGGGGCTCGCAAAGCTCCTACGAGCAGTACTTC.